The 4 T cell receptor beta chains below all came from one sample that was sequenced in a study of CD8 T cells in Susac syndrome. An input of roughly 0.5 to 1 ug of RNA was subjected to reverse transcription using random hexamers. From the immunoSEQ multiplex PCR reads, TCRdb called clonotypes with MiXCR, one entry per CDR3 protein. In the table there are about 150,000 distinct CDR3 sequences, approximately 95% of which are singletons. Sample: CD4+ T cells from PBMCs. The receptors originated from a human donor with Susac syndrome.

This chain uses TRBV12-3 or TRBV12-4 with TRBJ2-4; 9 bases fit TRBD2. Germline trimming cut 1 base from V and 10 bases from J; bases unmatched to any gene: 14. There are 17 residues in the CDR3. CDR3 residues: CASSLVRGGRQKRIQYF. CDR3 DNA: TGTGCCAGCAGTTTAGTGCGGGGGGGCCGGCAAAAAAGGATTCAGTACTTC.

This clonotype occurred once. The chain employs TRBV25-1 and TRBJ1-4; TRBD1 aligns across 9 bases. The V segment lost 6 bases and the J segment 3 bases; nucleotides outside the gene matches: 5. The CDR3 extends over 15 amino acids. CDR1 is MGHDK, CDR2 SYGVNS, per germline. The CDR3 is CASRTGQGPNEKLFF. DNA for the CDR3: TGTGCCAGCAGAACAGGACAGGGGCCTAATGAAAAACTGTTTTTT.

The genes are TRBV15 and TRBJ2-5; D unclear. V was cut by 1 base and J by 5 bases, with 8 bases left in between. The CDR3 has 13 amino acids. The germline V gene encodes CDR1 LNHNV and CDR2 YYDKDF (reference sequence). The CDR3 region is CATSRAYVETQYF. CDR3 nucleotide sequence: TGTGCCACCAGCAGAGCCTACGTGGAGACCCAGTACTTC.

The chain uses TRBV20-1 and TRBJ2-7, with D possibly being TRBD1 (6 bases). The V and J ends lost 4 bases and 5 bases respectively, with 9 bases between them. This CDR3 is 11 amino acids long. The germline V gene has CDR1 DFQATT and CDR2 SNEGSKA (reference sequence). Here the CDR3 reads CSATGADEQYF. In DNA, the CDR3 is TGCAGTGCTACAGGGGCAGACGAGCAGTACTTC.